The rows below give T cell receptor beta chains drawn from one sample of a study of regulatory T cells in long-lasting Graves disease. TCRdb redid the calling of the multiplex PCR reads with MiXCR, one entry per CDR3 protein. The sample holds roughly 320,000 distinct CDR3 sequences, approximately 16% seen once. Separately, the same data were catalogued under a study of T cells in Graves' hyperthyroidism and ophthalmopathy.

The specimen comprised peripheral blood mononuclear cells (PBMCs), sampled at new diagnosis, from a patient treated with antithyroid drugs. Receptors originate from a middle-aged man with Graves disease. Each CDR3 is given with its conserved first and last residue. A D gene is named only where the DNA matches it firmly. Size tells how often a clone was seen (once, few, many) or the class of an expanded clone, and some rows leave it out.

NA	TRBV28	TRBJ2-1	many	CASSLIGGHTLRNEQFF	TGTGCCAGCAGTTTAATTGGGGGACATACCCTTCGCAATGAGCAGTTCTTC
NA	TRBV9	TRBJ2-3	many	CASTFGQSADTQYF	TGTGCCAGCACCTTTGGGCAGTCTGCAGATACGCAGTATTTT
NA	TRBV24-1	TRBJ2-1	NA	CATSDRDYNEQFF	TGTGCCACCAGTGATAGGGACTACAATGAGCAGTTCTTC
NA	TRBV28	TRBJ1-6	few	CASSSPGGLRDSPLHF	TGTGCCAGCAGCTCCCCGGGGGGCTTGCGGGATTCACCCCTCCACTTT
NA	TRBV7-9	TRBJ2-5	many	CASSLSTGAGTQYF	TGTGCCAGCAGCCTGTCGACAGGCGCAGGGACCCAGTACTTC
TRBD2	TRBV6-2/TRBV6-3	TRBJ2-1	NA	CASSEVGRGKMQFF	TGTGCCAGCAGTGAAGTGGGGAGGGGAAAAATGCAGTTCTTC
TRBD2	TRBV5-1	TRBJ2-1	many	CASGAGGLYNEQFF	TGCGCCAGCGGAGCGGGGGGGCTATACAATGAGCAGTTCTTC
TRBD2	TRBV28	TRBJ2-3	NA	CASSLLAGAGDTQYF	TGTGCCAGCAGTTTATTGGCGGGAGCAGGTGATACGCAGTATTTT
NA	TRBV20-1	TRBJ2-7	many	CSARDLRGTAYEQYF	TGCAGTGCTAGAGACCTACGCGGGACAGCCTACGAGCAGTACTTC
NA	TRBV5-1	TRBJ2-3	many	CASSATPGLSTDTQYF	TGCGCCAGCAGCGCGACTCCGGGACTTAGCACAGATACGCAGTATTTT
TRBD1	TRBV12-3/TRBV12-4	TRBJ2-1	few	CASTPTGTGPDEQFF	TGTGCCAGCACCCCCACCGGGACAGGGCCCGATGAGCAGTTCTTC
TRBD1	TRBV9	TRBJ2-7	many	CASSRSGTGGYEQYF	TGTGCCAGCAGCCGATCCGGGACAGGGGGTTACGAGCAGTACTTC
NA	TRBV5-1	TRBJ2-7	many	CASSHGLGMGYEQYF	TGCGCCAGCAGCCACGGCCTGGGCATGGGTTACGAGCAGTACTTC
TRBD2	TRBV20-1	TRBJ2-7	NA	CSVEAGSSYEQYF	TGCAGTGTAGAAGCGGGGAGCTCCTACGAGCAGTACTTC
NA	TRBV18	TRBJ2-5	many	CASSPRTGLETQYF	TGTGCCAGCTCACCCAGAACAGGGTTGGAGACCCAGTACTTC
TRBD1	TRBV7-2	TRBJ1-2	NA	CASSLAELTGGYYGYTF	TGTGCCAGCAGCTTAGCAGAGTTAACAGGGGGTTACTATGGCTACACCTTC
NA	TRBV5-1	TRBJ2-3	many	CASSLSFDSTDTQYF	TGCGCCAGCAGCTTGAGTTTCGACTCAACAGATACGCAGTATTTT
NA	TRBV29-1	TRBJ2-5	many	CSVTGTSQETQYF	TGCAGCGTAACCGGGACAAGTCAAGAGACCCAGTACTTC
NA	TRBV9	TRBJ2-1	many	CASSSRDNAYNEQFF	TGTGCCAGCAGCTCCCGGGACAACGCCTACAATGAGCAGTTCTTC
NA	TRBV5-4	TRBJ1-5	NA	CASSPGPISNQPQHF	TGTGCCAGCAGCCCGGGACCGATAAGCAATCAGCCCCAGCATTTT
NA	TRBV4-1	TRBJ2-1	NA	CASSQDEETRNEQFF	TGCGCCAGCAGCCAAGATGAAGAGACTCGGAATGAGCAGTTCTTC
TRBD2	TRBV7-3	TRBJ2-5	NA	CASSPGAAGGETQYF	TGTGCCAGCAGCCCAGGGGCAGCGGGGGGGGAGACCCAGTACTTC
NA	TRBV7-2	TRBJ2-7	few	CASSKRRYEQYF	TGTGCCAGCAGCAAACGACGGTACGAGCAGTACTTC
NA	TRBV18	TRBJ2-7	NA	CASSPPLRHYGQYF	TGTGCCAGCTCACCACCTTTAAGACACTACGGGCAGTACTTC
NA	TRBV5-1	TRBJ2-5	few	CASSPTIGLRETQYF	TGCGCCAGCAGCCCAACGATTGGGCTTCGGGAGACCCAGTACTTC
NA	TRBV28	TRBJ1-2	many	CASSASLPTGLASYGYTF	TGTGCCAGCAGTGCGTCCCTCCCTACAGGCCTTGCGTCCTATGGCTACACCTTC
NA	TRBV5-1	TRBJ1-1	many	CASSRGTGNTEAFF	TGCGCCAGCAGCCGTGGGACGGGGAACACTGAAGCTTTCTTT
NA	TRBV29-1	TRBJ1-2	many	CSVDASLGPGYGYTF	TGCAGCGTTGACGCATCATTGGGCCCGGGGTATGGCTACACCTTC
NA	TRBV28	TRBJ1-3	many	CASSQGVAGNTIYF	TGTGCCAGCAGTCAGGGAGTAGCTGGAAACACCATATATTTT
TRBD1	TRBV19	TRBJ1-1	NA	CASSPLDRGHSTEAFF	TGTGCCAGTAGTCCCCTGGACAGGGGGCATAGCACTGAAGCTTTCTTT
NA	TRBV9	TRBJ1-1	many	CASSHNNGTHTEAFF	TGTGCCAGCAGCCACAACAACGGGACGCACACTGAAGCTTTCTTT
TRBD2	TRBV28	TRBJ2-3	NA	CASTLAGGLTQYF	TGTGCCAGCACTTTAGCGGGGGGGCTTACGCAGTATTTT
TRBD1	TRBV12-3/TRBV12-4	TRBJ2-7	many	CASTLDREVGEQYF	TGTGCCAGCACTCTGGACAGGGAGGTAGGAGAGCAGTACTTC
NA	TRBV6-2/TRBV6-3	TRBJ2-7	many	CASSEAVLVYEQYF	TGTGCCAGCAGTGAAGCCGTGCTCGTCTACGAGCAGTACTTC
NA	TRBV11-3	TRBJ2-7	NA	CASSRNFSSDEQYF	TGTGCCAGCAGCCGGAACTTTTCTTCGGATGAGCAGTACTTC
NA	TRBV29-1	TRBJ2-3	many	CSVEKGFPDTQYF	TGCAGCGTTGAAAAAGGGTTCCCAGATACGCAGTATTTT
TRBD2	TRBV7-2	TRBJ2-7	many	CASRETSDSYEQYF	TGTGCCAGCAGGGAGACTAGCGACTCCTACGAGCAGTACTTC
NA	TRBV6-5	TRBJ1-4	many	CASSYSFATNEKLFF	TGTGCCAGCAGTTACTCGTTTGCAACTAATGAAAAACTGTTTTTT
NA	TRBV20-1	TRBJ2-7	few	CSASRQGLYEQYF	TGCAGTGCTAGTAGACAGGGACTCTACGAGCAGTACTTC
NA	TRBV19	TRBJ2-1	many	CASSIRVGDEQFF	TGTGCCAGTAGTATAAGGGTGGGTGATGAGCAGTTCTTC
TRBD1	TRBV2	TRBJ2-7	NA	CASRATGGNEQYF	TGTGCCAGCAGAGCTACAGGGGGAAACGAGCAGTACTTC
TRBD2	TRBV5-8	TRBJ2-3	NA	CASSLTSGGLGADTQYF	TGTGCCAGCAGCTTGACTAGCGGGGGGTTGGGAGCAGATACGCAGTATTTT
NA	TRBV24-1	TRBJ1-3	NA	CATRDGAGNTIYF	TGTGCCACCAGAGATGGAGCTGGAAACACCATATATTTT
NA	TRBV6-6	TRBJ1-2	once	CASSYSIQGSNGYTF	TGTGCCAGCAGTTACTCGATCCAGGGAAGCAATGGCTACACCTTC
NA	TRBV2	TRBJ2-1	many	CASSERERLGQFF	TGTGCCAGCAGTGAGAGGGAGAGACTAGGACAGTTCTTC
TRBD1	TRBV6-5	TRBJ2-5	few	CASSYPGRGIETQYF	TGTGCCAGCAGTTACCCGGGCAGGGGGATAGAGACCCAGTACTTC
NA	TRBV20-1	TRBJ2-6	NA	CSASGTLISGANVLTF	TGCAGTGCTAGCGGGACACTGATCTCTGGGGCCAACGTCCTGACTTTC
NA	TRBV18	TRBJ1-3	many	CASSPRDARSGNTIYF	TGTGCCAGCTCACCAAGGGACGCCCGCTCTGGAAACACCATATATTTT
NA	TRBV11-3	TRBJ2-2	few	CASSEGSGGELFF	TGTGCCAGCAGTGAGGGGTCAGGCGGGGAGCTGTTTTTT
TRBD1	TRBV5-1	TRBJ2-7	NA	CASSWTGEYYEQYF	TGCGCCAGCAGCTGGACAGGGGAATACTACGAGCAGTACTTC
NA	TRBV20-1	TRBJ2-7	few	CSAREYSYEQYF	TGCAGTGCTAGAGAGTACTCCTACGAGCAGTACTTC
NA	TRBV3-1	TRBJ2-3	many	CASSQGLHSTDTQYF	TGTGCCAGCAGCCAAGGCCTACATAGCACAGATACGCAGTATTTT
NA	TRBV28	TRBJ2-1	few	CASINRAYNEQFF	TGTGCCAGCATTAACAGGGCCTACAATGAGCAGTTCTTC
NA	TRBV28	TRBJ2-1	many	CASSLQGFINEQFF	TGTGCCAGCAGTTTACAGGGGTTTATCAATGAGCAGTTCTTC
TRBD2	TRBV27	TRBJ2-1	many	CASSPAGLAEYNEQFF	TGTGCCAGCAGCCCGGCGGGACTAGCGGAGTACAATGAGCAGTTCTTC